This T cell receptor beta chain emerged from a study of T-cell memory formation after mild COVID-19. Using its own MiXCR run on the 5' RACE reads, TCRdb lists one record per CDR3 protein. The table includes roughly 310,000 distinct CDR3 sequences, less than 20% detected once. The ends lost 8 bases at V and 4 bases at J; junction bases unmatched: 12. Germline CDR1 LGHDT, CDR2 YNNKEL (reference sequence). This CDR3 is built from 16 residues. The V and J genes are TRBV3-1 and TRBJ2-7, with 12 nucleotides matching TRBD2. Material: PBMCs or a T cell subset sorted from them (not recorded which). This TCR came from a man aged 18 to 29 who had mild COVID-19 (a few samples of this study predate the infection). Cell type and time point are not known. CDR3 sequence reads: CASRPPGLAGRYEQYF. The DNA of the CDR3 is TGTGCCAGCCGACCGCCCGGACTAGCGGGGAGATACGAGCAGTACTTC.